One sample yielded the 23 T cell receptor beta chains listed below, sequenced in a study of neurological immune-mediated disorders (dated by TCRdb to the late 2010s). The method was 5' RACE. Sequencing instrument: Illumina HiSeq 2500. TCRdb handled the public reads itself, with Q25 trimming in fastp and clone calling in MiXCR, and kept productive beta chains. Identical CDR3 protein sequences are pooled into one entry, listed with their most common genes and DNA. Recorded for this sample are more than 15,000 distinct CDR3 sequences; approximately 15% of them occurred a single time. The top ten clones comprise approximately 14% of the sample. Sequencing input: PBMCs. All receptors derive from a man aged 60 to 69 with HTLV-1-associated myelopathy (HAM/TSP).

Relative to its sample, this clonotype is medium-sized. Relative to the germline gene, one junction end is altered; a read error may explain this. The rearrangement uses TRBV7-7 and TRBJ1-2; D is ambiguous. Germline loops: CDR1 SSHAT, CDR2 FNYEAQ (reference sequence). CDR3 size: 12 residues. The CDR3 loop is CASSLSPGQGTF. Written as DNA, the CDR3 is TGTGCTAGCAGCTTATCCCCCGGCCAAGGCACCTTC.

At least ten counts were recorded for this clonotype. The chain combines TRBV7-2 with TRBJ2-1, with a tentative D call TRBD2 (7 bases). The CDR3 runs 15 residues. V was pared by 8 bases and J by 5 bases, with 19 bases between. Germline V CDR1 and CDR2: SGHTA, FQGNSA. The DNA for the CDR3 is TGTGCCAGCGGCCCGAGGGGGGGCGACAACAATGAGCAGTTCTTC. Translating gives CASGPRGGDNNEQFF.

This clonotype was seen ten or more times. V and J are TRBV5-1 and TRBJ2-7, with TRBD1 identical over 8 bases. Trimming at V came to 0 bases and at J to 3 bases, leaving 2 bases not matched to a gene. The CDR3 consists of 14 residues. Per the germline V gene, CDR1 is SGHRS and CDR2 is YFSETQ. The CDR3, as DNA: TGCGCCAGCAGCTTGGACAGGGGGTACTACGAGCAGTACTTC. It is translated as CASSLDRGYYEQYF. The full variable domain, with the rest looked up from reference TRBV5-1 and TRBJ2-7, is KAGVTQTPRYLIKTRGQQVTLSCSPISGHRSVSWYQQTPGQGLQFLFEYFSETQRNKGNFPGRFSGRQFSNSRSEMNVSTLELGDSALYLCASSLDRGYYEQYFGPGTRLTVT.

This clonotype came up many times. V usage is TRBV5-1 and J usage is TRBJ1-4; 7 nucleotides match TRBD1. This CDR3 contains 14 residues. Germline lookup yields CDR1 SGHRS and CDR2 YFSETQ. V lost 5 bases and J lost 0; bases outside the gene matches: 1. The CDR3 loop is CASRGTATNEKLFF. In DNA, the CDR3 is TGCGCCAGCAGGGGGACAGCAACTAATGAAAAACTGTTTTTT.

This clonotype was counted many times. The V gene is TRBV20-1, the J gene TRBJ1-2; tentative D call: TRBD1 (5 bases). Trimming stripped 6 bases from V and 4 bases from J, with 21 bases between. CDR1 is DFQATT and CDR2 is SNEGSKA in the germline V gene (reference sequence). CDR3 length equals 15 residues. This chain's CDR3 is CSATSSGIRGYGYTF. The CDR3, as DNA: TGCAGTGCGACTTCCTCAGGGATACGTGGCTATGGCTACACCTTC.

This clonotype showed up many times. The V call is TRBV3-1, the J call TRBJ1-2; D not certain. Trimming removed 3 bases from V and 7 bases from J, with 15 bases in between. This CDR3 is built from 14 residues. Per germline, CDR1 LGHDT and CDR2 YNNKEL (reference sequence). CDR3 sequence: CASSQQTRNGGYTF. The CDR3 DNA follows: TGTGCCAGCAGCCAGCAGACCCGGAATGGTGGCTACACCTTC.

There are many counts of this clonotype. J is TRBJ2-2 and V is TRBV9, with 9 bases identical to TRBD2. Per germline, CDR1 SGDLS and CDR2 YYNGEE. The V and J ends lost 4 bases and 4 bases, in that order; junction bases with no gene match: 11. This CDR3 comprises 17 residues. This CDR3 reads CASSSRGAGGVTGELFF. CDR3 coding DNA: TGTGCCAGCAGCTCAAGAGGAGCGGGGGGCGTCACCGGGGAGCTGTTTTTT. The full variable domain, rest sourced from reference TRBV9 and TRBJ2-2, is DSGVTQTPKHLITATGQRVTLRCSPRSGDLSVYWYQQSLDQGLQFLIQYYNGEERAKGNILERFSAQQFPDLHSELNLSSLELGDSALYFCASSSRGAGGVTGELFFGEGSRLTVL.

This clonotype was seen at least ten times. The chain carries TRBV20-1 and TRBJ2-3, with TRBD1 identical over 7 bases. This CDR3 is built from 15 residues. V lost 3 bases to trimming and J lost 0 bases; unmatched junction nucleotides: 6. CDR1 is DFQATT and CDR2 is SNEGSKA in the germline V gene (reference sequence). CDR3 amino acids: CSARGQWTSTDTQYF. CDR3 DNA: TGCAGTGCTAGGGGACAGTGGACTAGCACAGATACGCAGTATTTT.

This clonotype has a count of ten or more. This chain connects TRBV14 to TRBJ2-7, with 8 nucleotides matching TRBD1. V lost 3 bases to trimming and J lost 2 bases; unmatched junction nucleotides: 3. Germline V gene sequence: CDR1 SGHDN, CDR2 FVKESK. This CDR3 is 14 amino acids long. CDR3 amino acids: CASSHRTGTYEQYF. Written as DNA, the CDR3 is TGTGCCAGCAGCCATCGGACAGGGACCTACGAGCAGTACTTC.

There are many counts of this clonotype. The chain has TRBV6-2 or TRBV6-3 and TRBJ2-1; 7 bases are shared with TRBD2. Germline V gene lookup returns CDR1 MNHEY and CDR2 SVGEGT. V shed 0 bases, J shed 4 bases, and the junction held 9 bases outside the gene matches. The CDR3 has 17 residues. The CDR3 DNA sequence: TGTGCCAGCAGTTACTCCCCTCCGGGGGGTATTTACAATGAGCAGTTCTTC. Translating it yields CASSYSPPGGIYNEQFF.

V usage is TRBV19 and J usage is TRBJ1-2, with unresolved D. Germline V gene sequence: CDR1 LNHDA, CDR2 SQIVND (reference sequence). The ends were cut back, 3 bases at V and 0 bases at J, with 5 bases in the middle. This CDR3 is 13 amino acids long. As DNA, the CDR3 is TGTGCCAGTAGTATGCCAGCTAACTATGGCTACACCTTC. Translated, it gives CASSMPANYGYTF. The whole variable domain, filled in from reference TRBV19 and TRBJ1-2, reads DGGITQSPKYLFRKEGQNVTLSCEQNLNHDAMYWYRQDPGQGLRLIYYSQIVNDFQKGDIAEGYSVSREKKESFPLTVTSAQKNPTAFYLCASSMPANYGYTFGSGTRLTVV.

This clonotype occurred many times. This chain links TRBV6-5 with TRBJ1-5, with TRBD1 identical over 9 bases. CDR1 and CDR2 (germline): MNHEY, SVGAGI. CDR3 size: 16 residues. Trimming at V came to 5 bases and at J to 5 bases, leaving 10 bases not matched to a gene. This chain's CDR3 is CASSPPGQGGHQPQHF. The DNA for the CDR3 is TGTGCCAGCAGTCCCCCGGGACAGGGAGGTCATCAGCCCCAGCATTTT.

There are many counts of this clonotype. The rearrangement links TRBV14 to TRBJ2-6; D unresolved. V lost 6 bases, J lost 0 bases, and 6 bases lay in between. Germline loops: CDR1 SGHDN, CDR2 FVKESK. CDR3 length: 14 amino acids. CDR3: CASRPLSGANVLTF. CDR3 in DNA: TGTGCCAGCAGACCACTCTCTGGGGCCAACGTCCTGACTTTC.

This clonotype came up many times. The chain is built from TRBV6-5 and TRBJ1-4; 7 nucleotides line up with TRBD1. The CDR3 totals 14 residues. V dropped 0 bases and J dropped 8; count of bases not matched to a gene: 3. From germline, CDR1 is MNHEY and CDR2 SVGAGI. This CDR3 reads CASSYSTGTEKLFF. The CDR3 DNA is TGTGCCAGCAGTTACTCGACAGGGACAGAAAAACTGTTTTTT.

This clonotype was observed many times. The chain joins TRBV9 to TRBJ1-1; D might be TRBD1 (6 bases). The V end was cut by 0 bases, the J end by 3 bases, with 18 bases between. In germline, CDR1 is SGDLS, CDR2 YYNGEE. CDR3 length: 17 residues. CDR3 coding DNA: TGTGCCAGCAGCGTAGGGGAGGGGGGGCGGTTGGACACTGAAGCTTTCTTT. Protein: CASSVGEGGRLDTEAFF.

Many counts were recorded for this clonotype. The V gene is TRBV5-6, the J gene TRBJ1-5, with D possibly matching TRBD1 (5 bases). This CDR3 region has 15 residues. The ends were cut back, 0 bases at V and 9 bases at J, with 16 bases in the middle. The germline CDR1 and CDR2 sequences are SGHDT and YYEEEE. CDR3 in amino acids: CASSLAGTGDGPQHF. The DNA for the CDR3 is TGTGCCAGCAGCTTGGCCGGGACCGGGGACGGGCCCCAGCATTTT.

This clonotype occurred many times. This chain connects TRBV7-2 to TRBJ1-2; the D is unclear. Per germline, CDR1 SGHTA and CDR2 FQGNSA. V lost 2 bases to trimming and J lost 6 bases, with 7 bases between them. The CDR3 extends over 12 amino acids. This chain's CDR3 is CASSLHRHGYTF. The CDR3 nucleotides read TGTGCCAGCAGCTTACACCGACATGGCTACACCTTC.

This clonotype was recorded at least ten times. This chain connects TRBV7-2 to TRBJ2-3; D not certain. The germline CDR1 and CDR2 sequences are SGHTA and FQGNSA. The CDR3 totals 12 residues. The V end was cut by 6 bases, the J end by 5 bases, with 9 bases between. CDR3 sequence: CASRGQQDTQYF. Written as DNA, the CDR3 is TGTGCCAGCAGAGGGCAGCAAGATACGCAGTATTTT.

The CDR3 DNA is TGCGCCAGCCAAGTAGCTAACCCCACTAATGAAAAACTGTTTTTT. The encoded protein is CASQVANPTNEKLFF. The genes are TRBV4-1 and TRBJ1-4, with D unresolved. The germline gives CDR1 MGHRA, CDR2 YSYEKL. The CDR3 loop spans 15 amino acids. The V and J ends lost 8 bases and 2 bases respectively, with 15 bases between them.

This clonotype was observed at least ten times. The chain links TRBV6-6 to TRBJ1-3; no reliable D call. Trimming took 2 bases from V and 4 from J, leaving 15 bases between them. Germline V gene data show CDR1 as MNHNY and CDR2 as SVGAGI (reference sequence). The CDR3 consists of 16 residues. The CDR3, as DNA: TGTGCCAGCAGTTACGGAAGGGAAGTGGGGGGAAACACCATATATTTT. Amino acids: CASSYGREVGGNTIYF.

In its sample, this clonotype is medium-sized. The chain couples TRBV20-1 to TRBJ2-1, with a weak D call TRBD2 (6 bases). CDR1 DFQATT and CDR2 SNEGSKA come from the germline V gene (reference sequence). The CDR3 length is 11 residues. V dropped 5 bases and J dropped 10 bases, with 12 bases sitting between them. CDR3 region: CSAPREGEQFF. The CDR3, as DNA: TGCAGTGCTCCGCGGGAAGGGGAGCAGTTCTTC.

This clonotype was recorded a few times. CDR3 amino acids: CASSSPREQFF. Here the CDR3 DNA reads TGTGCCAGCAGCTCACCCCGTGAGCAGTTCTTC. This chain uses TRBV7-3 with TRBJ2-1; D unclear. The CDR3 is 11 amino acids. Trimming took off 4 bases at V and 9 bases at J, with 7 bases between the two ends. Germline V gene data show CDR1 as SGHTA and CDR2 as FQGTGA.

The chain is built from TRBV29-1 and TRBJ2-5, with 7 bases lining up with TRBD2. CDR1 is SQVTM, CDR2 ANQGSEA, per germline. This CDR3 has 12 residues. After removal of 7 bases from V and 5 bases from J, the junction contained 7 bases not matched to a gene. The CDR3: CSGRRGGETQYF. CDR3 DNA sequence: TGCAGCGGGAGAAGGGGAGGGGAGACCCAGTACTTC.